Below, one TCR beta chain is given with its context. What it recognizes is unknown. Generated by immunoSEQ multiplex PCR, the TCRdb table keeps only in-frame clones and is missing some. Of roughly 2.4 million clones listed, 95% are singletons. The CDR3 has 15 amino acids. V shed 0 bases and J shed 0 bases, with 9 bases lying between them. Germline V gene lookup returns CDR1 SGHTA and CDR2 FQGNSA. Free of recent acute infections or vaccinations, the donors were healthy HIV-negative adults. This entry belongs to a study of shared clonotypes between healthy human individuals. Turning to the study itself: The study used three CD4 naive, three CD4 memory, two CD8 naive and one CD8 memory plate per donor. General study findings and limits: Non-shared clonotypes had lower generation probabilities than those shared by all four donors. Represented diversity (both genetic and exposure-history) was limited by the small number of donors.

Sequencing was done on a sample of naive CD4+ T cells sorted from blood. Indicated subset: CD45RA+ positively selected. The V and J genes are TRBV7-2 and TRBJ2-7; a weak D match, TRBD1 (5 bases). The clonotype was recovered from a man aged 18 to 29 in good health. Written as DNA, the CDR3 is TGTGCCAGCAGCTTAGCTGGACAATACTCCTACGAGCAGTACTTC. Translated: CASSLAGQYSYEQYF.